This T cell receptor beta chain derives from a study of patients and donors after allogeneic stem cell transplantation. J lost 6 bases, V lost 11 bases, and 5 bases had no gene match. Looked up from germline, CDR1 is ENHRY and CDR2 is SYGVKD. This CDR3 has 12 amino acids. In its sample, this clonotype was seen a few times. TCRdb processed the RT-PCR reads anew with MiXCR; each CDR3 protein has one entry. Of some 880,000 distinct CDR3 sequences listed, roughly 18% are singletons. Sequenced sample: blood, either unsorted or a sorted T cell fraction (not recorded which). The chain has TRBV10-3 and TRBJ1-1; 11 bases are a match to TRBD1. This clonotype was sampled from a human donor who was either an allogeneic HSCT recipient or a stem cell or donor lymphocyte infusion donor (not recorded which). It is not recorded whose cells these are; they may come from a transplant donor. The CDR3 DNA is TGTGCCTCGGGACAGGGGGTGGCTGAAGCTTTCTTT. Amino acid sequence: CASGQGVAEAFF.